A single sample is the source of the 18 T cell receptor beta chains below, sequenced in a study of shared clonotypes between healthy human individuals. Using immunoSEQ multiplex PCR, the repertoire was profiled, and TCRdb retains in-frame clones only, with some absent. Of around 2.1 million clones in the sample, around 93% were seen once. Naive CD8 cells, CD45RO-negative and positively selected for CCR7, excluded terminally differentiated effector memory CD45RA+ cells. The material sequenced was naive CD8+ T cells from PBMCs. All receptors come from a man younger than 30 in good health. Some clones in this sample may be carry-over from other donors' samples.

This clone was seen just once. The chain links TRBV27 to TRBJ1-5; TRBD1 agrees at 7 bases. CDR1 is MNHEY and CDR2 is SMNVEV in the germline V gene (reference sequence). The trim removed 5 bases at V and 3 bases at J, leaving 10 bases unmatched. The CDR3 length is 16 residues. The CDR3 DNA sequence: TGTGCCAGCAGTCCTAGTCCCAGGGGGTCCAATCAGCCCCAGCATTTT. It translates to CASSPSPRGSNQPQHF.

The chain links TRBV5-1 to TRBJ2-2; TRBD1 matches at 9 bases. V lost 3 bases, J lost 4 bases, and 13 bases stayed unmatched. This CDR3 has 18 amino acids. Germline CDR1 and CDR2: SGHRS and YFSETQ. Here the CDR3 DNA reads TGCGCCAGCAGCTCTTCGGGACAGGGTGGTTTGTCCACCGGGGAGCTGTTTTTT. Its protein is CASSSSGQGGLSTGELFF.

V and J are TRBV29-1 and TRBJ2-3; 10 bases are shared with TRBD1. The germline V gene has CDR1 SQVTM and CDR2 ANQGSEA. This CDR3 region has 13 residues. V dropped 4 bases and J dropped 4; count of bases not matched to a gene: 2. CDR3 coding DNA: TGCAGCGTTGGCGGACAGGGGGCAGATACGCAGTATTTT. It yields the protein CSVGGQGADTQYF.

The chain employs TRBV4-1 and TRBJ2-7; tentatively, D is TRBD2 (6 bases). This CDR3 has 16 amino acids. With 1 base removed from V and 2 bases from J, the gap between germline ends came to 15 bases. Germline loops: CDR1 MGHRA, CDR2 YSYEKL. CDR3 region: CASSQVRGMVAYEQYF. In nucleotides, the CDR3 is TGCGCCAGCAGCCAAGTCCGCGGGATGGTTGCCTACGAGCAGTACTTC.

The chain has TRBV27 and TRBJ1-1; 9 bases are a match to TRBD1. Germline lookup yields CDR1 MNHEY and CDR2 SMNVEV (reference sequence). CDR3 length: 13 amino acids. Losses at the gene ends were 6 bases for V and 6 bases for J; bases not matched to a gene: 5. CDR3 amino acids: CASRGQGGAEAFF. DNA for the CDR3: TGTGCCAGCAGGGGACAGGGTGGCGCTGAAGCTTTCTTT.

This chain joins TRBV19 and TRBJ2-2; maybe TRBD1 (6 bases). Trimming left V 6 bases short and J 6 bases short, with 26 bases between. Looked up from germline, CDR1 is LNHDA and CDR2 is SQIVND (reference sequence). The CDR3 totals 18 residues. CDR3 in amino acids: CASRGGPLLGQSSGELFF. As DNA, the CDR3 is TGTGCCAGTAGAGGGGGTCCGCTACTTGGGCAGTCGTCCGGGGAGCTGTTTTTT.

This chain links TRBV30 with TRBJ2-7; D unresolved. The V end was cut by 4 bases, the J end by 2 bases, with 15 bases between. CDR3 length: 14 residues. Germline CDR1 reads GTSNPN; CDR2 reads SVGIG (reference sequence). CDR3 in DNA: TGTGCCTGGATAAGGGATCACGGCGCCTACGAGCAGTACTTC. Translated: CAWIRDHGAYEQYF.

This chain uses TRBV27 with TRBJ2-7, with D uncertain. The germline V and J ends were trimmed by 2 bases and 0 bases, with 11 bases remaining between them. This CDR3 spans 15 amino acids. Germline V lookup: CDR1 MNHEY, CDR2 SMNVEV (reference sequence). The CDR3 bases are TGTGCCAGCAGTTTAGTATACTCCTCCTCCTACGAGCAGTACTTC. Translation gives CASSLVYSSSYEQYF.

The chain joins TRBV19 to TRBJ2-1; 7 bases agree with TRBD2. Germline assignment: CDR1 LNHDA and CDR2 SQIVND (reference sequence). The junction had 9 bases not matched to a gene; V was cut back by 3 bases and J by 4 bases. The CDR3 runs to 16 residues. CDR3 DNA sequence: TGTGCCAGTAGTATCGGCCTAGCGGAGTTATACAATGAGCAGTTCTTC. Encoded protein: CASSIGLAELYNEQFF. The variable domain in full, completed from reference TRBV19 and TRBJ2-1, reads DGGITQSPKYLFRKEGQNVTLSCEQNLNHDAMYWYRQDPGQGLRLIYYSQIVNDFQKGDIAEGYSVSREKKESFPLTVTSAQKNPTAFYLCASSIGLAELYNEQFFGPGTRLTVL.

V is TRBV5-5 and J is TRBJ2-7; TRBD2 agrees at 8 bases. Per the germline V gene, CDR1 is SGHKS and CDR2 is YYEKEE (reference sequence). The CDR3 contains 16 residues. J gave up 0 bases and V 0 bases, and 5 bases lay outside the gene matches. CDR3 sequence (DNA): TGTGCCAGCAGCTTGGGGCGGCGGGAGGTCTCCTACGAGCAGTACTTC. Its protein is CASSLGRREVSYEQYF. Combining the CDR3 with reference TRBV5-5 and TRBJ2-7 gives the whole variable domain DAGVTQSPTHLIKTRGQQVTLRCSPISGHKSVSWYQQVLGQGPQFIFQYYEKEERGRGNFPDRFSARQFPNYSSELNVNALLLGDSALYLCASSLGRREVSYEQYFGPGTRLTVT.

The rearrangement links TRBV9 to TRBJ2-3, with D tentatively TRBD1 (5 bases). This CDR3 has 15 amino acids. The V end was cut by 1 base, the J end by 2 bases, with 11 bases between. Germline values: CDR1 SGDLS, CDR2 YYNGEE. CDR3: CASSVFGRDTDTQYF. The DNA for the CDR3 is TGTGCCAGCAGCGTATTTGGCAGGGACACAGATACGCAGTATTTT.

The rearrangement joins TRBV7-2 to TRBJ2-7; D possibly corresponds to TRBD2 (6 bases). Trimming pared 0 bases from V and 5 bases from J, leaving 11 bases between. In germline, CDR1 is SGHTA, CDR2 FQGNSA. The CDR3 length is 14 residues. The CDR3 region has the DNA TGTGCCAGCAGCTTAGCGGGACTGTTGCACGAGCAGTACTTC. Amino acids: CASSLAGLLHEQYF.

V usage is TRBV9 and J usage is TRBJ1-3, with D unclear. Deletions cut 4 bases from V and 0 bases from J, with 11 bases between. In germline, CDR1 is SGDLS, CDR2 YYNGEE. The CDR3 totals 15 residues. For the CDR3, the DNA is TGTGCCAGCAGCCCTGACCGGTACTCTGGAAACACCATATATTTT. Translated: CASSPDRYSGNTIYF.

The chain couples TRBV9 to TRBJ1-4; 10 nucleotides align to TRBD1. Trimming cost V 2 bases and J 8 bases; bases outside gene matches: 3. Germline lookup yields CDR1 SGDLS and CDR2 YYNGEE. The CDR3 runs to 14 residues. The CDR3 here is CASSVGTGAEKLFF. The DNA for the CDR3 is TGTGCCAGCAGCGTGGGGACAGGGGCCGAAAAACTGTTTTTT.

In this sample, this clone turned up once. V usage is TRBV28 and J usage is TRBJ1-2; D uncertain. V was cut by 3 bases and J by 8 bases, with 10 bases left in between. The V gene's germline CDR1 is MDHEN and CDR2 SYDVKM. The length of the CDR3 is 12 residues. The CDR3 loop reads CASSFGVWGYTF. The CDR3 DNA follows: TGTGCCAGCAGTTTCGGGGTCTGGGGCTACACCTTC.

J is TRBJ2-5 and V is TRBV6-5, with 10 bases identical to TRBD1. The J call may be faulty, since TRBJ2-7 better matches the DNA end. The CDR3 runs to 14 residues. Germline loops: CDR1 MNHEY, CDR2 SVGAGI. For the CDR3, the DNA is TGTGCCAGCAGAGGGACAGGGGACTCCTACGAGCAGTACTTC. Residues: CASRGTGDSYEQYF.

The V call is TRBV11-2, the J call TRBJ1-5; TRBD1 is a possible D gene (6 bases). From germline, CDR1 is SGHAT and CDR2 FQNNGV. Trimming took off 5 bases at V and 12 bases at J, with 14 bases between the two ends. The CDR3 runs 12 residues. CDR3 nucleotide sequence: TGTGCCAGCAGCACCCCGACAGGAGACCAGCATTTT. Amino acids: CASSTPTGDQHF.

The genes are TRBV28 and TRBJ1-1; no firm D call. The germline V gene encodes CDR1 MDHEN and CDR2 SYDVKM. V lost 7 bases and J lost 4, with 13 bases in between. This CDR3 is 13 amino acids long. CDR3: CASTDSWATEAFF. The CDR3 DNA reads TGTGCCAGCACGGATAGTTGGGCCACTGAAGCTTTCTTT.